This entry lists 5 T cell receptor beta chains sequenced from one sample in a study of cytomegalovirus exposure and HLA in healthy donors. Generated by immunoSEQ multiplex PCR, the TCRdb table keeps only in-frame clones and is missing some. In the table there are about 64,000 clones, about 90% of which are singletons. Sequenced input: PBMCs. These receptors were obtained from a woman under 30 in good health and CMV-seronegative.

J is TRBJ2-2 and V is TRBV9; 8 bases align to TRBD1. The CDR3 runs to 15 residues. The germline gives CDR1 SGDLS, CDR2 YYNGEE. V trimming: 4 bases; J trimming: 4 bases; junction bases outside the gene matches: 6. CDR3 protein: CASSPRTGGTGELFF. CDR3 DNA: TGTGCCAGCAGCCCCCGAACAGGGGGCACCGGGGAGCTGTTTTTT. Looking up the rest from reference TRBV9 and TRBJ2-2 gives the full variable domain: DSGVTQTPKHLITATGQRVTLRCSPRSGDLSVYWYQQSLDQGLQFLIQYYNGEERAKGNILERFSAQQFPDLHSELNLSSLELGDSALYFCASSPRTGGTGELFFGEGSRLTVL.

This chain connects TRBV6-1 to TRBJ2-7, with a tentative D call TRBD1 (6 bases). Trimming left V 6 bases short and J 3 bases short, with 9 bases between. Germline-derived CDR1 and CDR2 are MNHNS and SASEGT. This CDR3 region has 12 residues. This CDR3 reads CASSKTGYEQYF. The CDR3 region has the DNA TGTGCCAGCAGCAAGACAGGCTACGAGCAGTACTTC.

V gene TRBV15 combines with J gene TRBJ1-4; no reliable D call. V was clipped by 0 bases and J by 6 bases, with 11 bases between them. The CDR3 has 15 amino acids. The germline CDR1 and CDR2 sequences are LNHNV and YYDKDF (reference sequence). This chain's CDR3 is CATSRDQEGYEKLFF. In DNA form, the CDR3 reads TGTGCCACCAGCAGAGATCAGGAGGGTTATGAAAAACTGTTTTTT. Combining the CDR3 with reference TRBV15 and TRBJ1-4 gives the whole variable domain DAMVIQNPRYQVTQFGKPVTLSCSQTLNHNVMYWYQQKSSQAPKLLFHYYDKDFNNEADTPDNFQSRRPNTSFCFLDIRSPGLGDTAMYLCATSRDQEGYEKLFFGSGTQLSVL.

This chain links TRBV5-4 with TRBJ2-2, with D tentatively TRBD2 (6 bases). V gave up 4 bases and J gave up 6 bases, with 19 bases separating them. Germline lookup yields CDR1 SGHNT and CDR2 YYREEE (reference sequence). The CDR3 has 16 amino acids. This chain's CDR3 is CASSPQGGEGSGELFF. Written as DNA, the CDR3 is TGTGCCAGCAGCCCCCAGGGCGGGGAAGGTTCCGGGGAGCTGTTTTTT. Full variable domain (outside the CDR3, taken from reference TRBV5-4 and TRBJ2-2): ETGVTQSPTHLIKTRGQQVTLRCSSQSGHNTVSWYQQALGQGPQFIFQYYREEENGRGNFPPRFSGLQFPNYSSELNVNALELDDSALYLCASSPQGGEGSGELFFGEGSRLTVL.

The rearrangement joins TRBV18 to TRBJ2-2; no clear D gene. Trimming pared 4 bases from V and 2 bases from J, leaving 8 bases between. Looked up from germline, CDR1 is KGHSH and CDR2 is LQKENI. This CDR3 has 14 residues. The CDR3 DNA follows: TGTGCCAGCTCACGTCCTATCAACACCGGGGAGCTGTTTTTT. It specifies CASSRPINTGELFF.